This is a list of T cell receptor beta chains from one sample in a study of blood T cell repertoires in COVID-19. The assay was immunoSEQ multiplex PCR, and TCRdb's table has in-frame clones only and misses some. The table records tens of thousands of clones, 78% of them present only once. Sequences were obtained from peripheral blood. The receptors were gathered from a human donor in a cohort sampled during active COVID-19. Each CDR3 is given with its conserved first and last residue. The order of the fields is clone size, J gene, D gene, V gene, CDR3 protein, CDR3 DNA. The D gene is left open where the match is weak. Not all rows give a size; the values are once, few, many and, for expanded clones, a class.

NA	TRBJ1-1	NA	TRBV19	CASNHFYKGGTEAFF	TGTGCCAGTAATCATTTTTACAAAGGGGGCACTGAAGCTTTCTTT
once	TRBJ2-3	TRBD1	TRBV24-1	CATSDLQGTVASRQYF	TGTGCCACCAGTGATTTGCAGGGGACAGTTGCCTCCAGGCAGTATTTT
once	TRBJ2-3	TRBD2	TRBV27	CASSLGTSTIAQYF	TGTGCCAGCAGTCTCGGGACTAGCACCATCGCGCAGTATTTT
NA	TRBJ2-7	NA	TRBV6-1	CASSEHPGRTEQYF	TGTGCCAGCAGTGAACATCCGGGGAGGACCGAGCAGTACTTC
NA	TRBJ1-2	NA	TRBV3-1/TRBV3-2	CASSHRTTSPGHLNYGYTF	TGTGCCAGCAGCCACCGGACCACCTCGCCGGGACACCTTAACTATGGCTACACCTTC
NA	TRBJ2-4	NA	TRBV19	CASSKGGHEKNIQYF	TGTGCCAGTAGTAAGGGGGGGCATGAAAAAAACATTCAGTACTTC
few	TRBJ2-5	TRBD2	TRBV10-3	CAIGAGLALKETQYF	TGTGCTATCGGGGCAGGACTAGCCCTAAAAGAGACCCAGTACTTC
NA	TRBJ1-2	NA	TRBV6-5	CASSYSSVRLYYGYTF	TGTGCCAGCAGTTACTCCTCGGTCCGACTTTACTATGGCTACACCTTC
once	TRBJ2-4	NA	TRBV28	CASGWRGVDIQYF	TGTGCCAGCGGCTGGCGGGGTGTGGACATTCAGTACTTC
NA	TRBJ2-1	TRBD2	TRBV5-3	CARSLVAGDGDEQFF	TGTGCCAGAAGCTTGGTAGCGGGAGACGGAGATGAGCAGTTCTTC